This is a list of T cell receptor beta chains from one sample in a study of blood T cells in healthy people across ages. Using its own MiXCR run on the 5' RACE reads, TCRdb lists one record per CDR3 protein. The profile shows about 1.4 million distinct CDR3 sequences, roughly 64% of them singletons. The material sequenced was blood. These receptors were taken from a man aged 18 to 29 in good health. The CDR3 runs from the conserved cysteine through the conserved F or W. The D gene is left open where the match is weak. The listing skips clone size in some rows; elsewhere it reads once, few, many or a size class.

j_gene: TRBJ2-7; d_gene: TRBD1; abundance: -; v_gene: TRBV27; CDR3nt: TGTGCCAGCAGTACGGACAGGCACTCCTACGAGCAGTACTTC; CDR3aa: CASSTDRHSYEQYF
j_gene: TRBJ2-5; d_gene: -; abundance: few; v_gene: TRBV3-1; CDR3nt: TGTGCCAGCAGCCAACAGTACCAAGAGACCCAGTACTTC; CDR3aa: CASSQQYQETQYF
j_gene: TRBJ1-2; d_gene: -; abundance: -; v_gene: TRBV19; CDR3nt: TGTGCCAGTAGTATCTACAGGAGACCGATATTAGGCTACACCTTC; CDR3aa: CASSIYRRPILGYTF
j_gene: TRBJ2-7; d_gene: -; abundance: -; v_gene: TRBV20-1; CDR3nt: TGCAGTGCTATGCCGTACGAGCAGTACTTC; CDR3aa: CSAMPYEQYF
j_gene: TRBJ1-2; d_gene: -; abundance: few; v_gene: TRBV5-5; CDR3nt: TGTGCCAGCAGCCAGAGGACAGTGGACTATGGCTACACCTTC; CDR3aa: CASSQRTVDYGYTF
j_gene: TRBJ2-7; d_gene: -; abundance: few; v_gene: TRBV6-5; CDR3nt: TGTGCCAGCAGTTACTCGAACAGGGACGAGCAGTACTTC; CDR3aa: CASSYSNRDEQYF
j_gene: TRBJ1-2; d_gene: -; abundance: few; v_gene: TRBV12-3/TRBV12-4; CDR3nt: TGTGCCAGCACGGCGTTTAACTATGGCTACACCTTC; CDR3aa: CASTAFNYGYTF
j_gene: TRBJ1-4; d_gene: TRBD1; abundance: few; v_gene: TRBV5-1; CDR3nt: TGCGCCAGCAGCCCCTGGACAGGGAATAATGAAAAACTGTTTTTT; CDR3aa: CASSPWTGNNEKLFF
j_gene: TRBJ2-1; d_gene: TRBD2; abundance: -; v_gene: TRBV20-1; CDR3nt: TGCAGTGCTAGGCCGGGACTAGCTTCCGAGCAGTTCTTC; CDR3aa: CSARPGLASEQFF
j_gene: TRBJ2-5; d_gene: -; abundance: -; v_gene: TRBV7-9; CDR3nt: TGTGCCAGCAGCTTAGGTCTGGTGGTTTACCAAGAGACCCAGTACTTC; CDR3aa: CASSLGLVVYQETQYF
j_gene: TRBJ2-7; d_gene: TRBD1; abundance: -; v_gene: TRBV6-2/TRBV6-3; CDR3nt: TGTGCCAGCAAGGACAGGGGGAGCTCCTACGAGCAGTACTTC; CDR3aa: CASKDRGSSYEQYF
j_gene: TRBJ2-3; d_gene: TRBD2; abundance: -; v_gene: TRBV14; CDR3nt: TGTGCCAGCAGCCAAGTGACTAGCGGATACACAGATACGCAGTATTTT; CDR3aa: CASSQVTSGYTDTQYF
j_gene: TRBJ2-1; d_gene: TRBD2; abundance: -; v_gene: TRBV5-1; CDR3nt: TGCGCCAGCAGTACGGGGGGGCGATCAAATGAGCAGTTCTTC; CDR3aa: CASSTGGRSNEQFF
j_gene: TRBJ2-6; d_gene: -; abundance: -; v_gene: TRBV4-3; CDR3nt: TGCGCCAGCAGCCAGGAGACCGACAGATACTCTGGGGCCAACGTCCTGACTTTC; CDR3aa: CASSQETDRYSGANVLTF
j_gene: TRBJ2-5; d_gene: TRBD2; abundance: -; v_gene: TRBV6-5; CDR3nt: TGTGCCAGCAGTTACCTACCCATGACTAGCGGGAGTCGGGATGAGCAGTACTTC; CDR3aa: CASSYLPMTSGSRDEQYF